This TCR beta chain was documented in a study of blood T cells in healthy people across ages. Germline assignment: CDR1 SGHTA and CDR2 FQGNSA. The CDR3 runs 19 residues. Trimming stripped 5 bases from V and 0 bases from J, with 26 bases between. Sample-barcoded 5' priming and a J-beta primer mix drove a second PCR of about 7 to 12 cycles. One entry per CDR3 protein results from TCRdb running MiXCR on the 5' RACE reads. The sample lists fewer than 1,200,000 distinct CDR3 sequences; around 27% were seen once. This sample also belongs to another study, concerning T cells of mothers and their children.

The receptor comes from a girl aged 2 to 9 in good health. Sequenced input: blood. V is TRBV7-2 and J is TRBJ2-7, with D possibly TRBD2 on 5 matching bases. CDR3: CASSIRPPAATRFSYEQYF. CDR3 DNA: TGTGCCAGCAGCATCCGCCCCCCAGCGGCGACCAGATTCTCCTACGAGCAGTACTTC.